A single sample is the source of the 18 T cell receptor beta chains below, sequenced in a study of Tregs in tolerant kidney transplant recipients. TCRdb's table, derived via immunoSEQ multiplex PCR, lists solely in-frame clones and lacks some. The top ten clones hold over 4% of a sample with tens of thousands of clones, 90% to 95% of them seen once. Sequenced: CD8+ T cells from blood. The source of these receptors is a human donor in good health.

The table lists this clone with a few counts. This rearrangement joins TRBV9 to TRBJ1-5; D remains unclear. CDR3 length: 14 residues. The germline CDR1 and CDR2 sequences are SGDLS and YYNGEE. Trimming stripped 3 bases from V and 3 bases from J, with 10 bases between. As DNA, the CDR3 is TGTGCCAGCAGCGAGGGAGTGATCAATCAGCCCCAGCATTTT. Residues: CASSEGVINQPQHF.

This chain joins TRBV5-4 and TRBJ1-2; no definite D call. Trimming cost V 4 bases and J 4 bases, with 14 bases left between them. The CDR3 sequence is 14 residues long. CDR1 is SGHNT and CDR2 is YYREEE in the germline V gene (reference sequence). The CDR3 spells CASSGIGEGYGYTF. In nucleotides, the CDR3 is TGTGCCAGCAGCGGAATCGGGGAAGGCTATGGCTACACCTTC. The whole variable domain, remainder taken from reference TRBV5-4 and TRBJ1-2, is ETGVTQSPTHLIKTRGQQVTLRCSSQSGHNTVSWYQQALGQGPQFIFQYYREEENGRGNFPPRFSGLQFPNYSSELNVNALELDDSALYLCASSGIGEGYGYTFGSGTRLTVV.

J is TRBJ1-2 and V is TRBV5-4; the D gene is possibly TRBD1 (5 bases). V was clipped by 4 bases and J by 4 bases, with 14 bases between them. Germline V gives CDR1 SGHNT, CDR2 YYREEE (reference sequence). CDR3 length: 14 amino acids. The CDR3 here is CASSDDSFPYGYTF. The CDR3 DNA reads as TGTGCCAGCAGCGACGACAGTTTCCCCTATGGCTACACCTTC. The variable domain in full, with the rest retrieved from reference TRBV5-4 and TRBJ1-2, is ETGVTQSPTHLIKTRGQQVTLRCSSQSGHNTVSWYQQALGQGPQFIFQYYREEENGRGNFPPRFSGLQFPNYSSELNVNALELDDSALYLCASSDDSFPYGYTFGSGTRLTVV.

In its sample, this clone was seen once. CDR3 loop: CASSLKIGGGKGYTF. DNA of the CDR3: TGTGCCAGCAGCTTAAAAATTGGGGGAGGGAAAGGCTACACCTTC. The rearrangement links TRBV7-9 to TRBJ1-2, with D perhaps TRBD1 (5 bases). Germline CDR1 reads SEHNR; CDR2 reads FQNEAQ (reference sequence). Trimming stripped 2 bases from V and 8 bases from J, with 18 bases between. The CDR3 is made up of 15 amino acids.

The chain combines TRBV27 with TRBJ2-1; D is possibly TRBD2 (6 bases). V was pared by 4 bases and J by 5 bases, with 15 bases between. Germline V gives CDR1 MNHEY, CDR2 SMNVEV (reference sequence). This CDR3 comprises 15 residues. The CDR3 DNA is TGTGCCAGCAGTTGGAGCTCTCGGGGGAACAATGAGCAGTTCTTC. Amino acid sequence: CASSWSSRGNNEQFF.

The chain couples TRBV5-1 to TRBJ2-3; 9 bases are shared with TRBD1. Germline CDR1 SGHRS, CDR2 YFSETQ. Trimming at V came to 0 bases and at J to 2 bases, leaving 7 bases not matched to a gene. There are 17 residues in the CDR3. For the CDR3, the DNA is TGCGCCAGCAGCTTGGCTTGGGACAGGGATTACACAGATACGCAGTATTTT. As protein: CASSLAWDRDYTDTQYF.

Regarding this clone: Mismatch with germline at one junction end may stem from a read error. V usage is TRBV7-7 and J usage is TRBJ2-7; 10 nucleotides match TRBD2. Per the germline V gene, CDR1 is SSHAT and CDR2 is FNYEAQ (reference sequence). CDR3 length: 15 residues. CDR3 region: CASSLGSGGDGEQYF. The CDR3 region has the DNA TGTGCTAGCAGCTTAGGAAGCGGGGGGGACGGCGAGCAGTACTTC.

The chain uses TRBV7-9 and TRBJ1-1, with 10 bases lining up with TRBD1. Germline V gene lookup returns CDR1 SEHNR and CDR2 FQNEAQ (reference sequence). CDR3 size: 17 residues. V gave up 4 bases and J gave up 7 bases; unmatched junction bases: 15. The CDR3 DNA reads TGTGCCAGCAGCTGGGCTGGACAGGGGGTTAATGGATTTGAAGCTTTCTTT. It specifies CASSWAGQGVNGFEAFF.

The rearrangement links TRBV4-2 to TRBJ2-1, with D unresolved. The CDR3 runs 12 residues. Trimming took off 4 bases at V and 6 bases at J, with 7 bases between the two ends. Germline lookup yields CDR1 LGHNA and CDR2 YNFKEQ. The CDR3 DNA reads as TGTGCCAGCAGCCTTCTCCTCAATGAGCAGTTCTTC. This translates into CASSLLLNEQFF.

This CDR3 reads CASRPARSSYNEQFF. The CDR3, as DNA: TGTGCCAGCAGACCCGCAAGGAGCTCCTACAATGAGCAGTTCTTC. The chain employs TRBV7-6 and TRBJ2-1; D remains ambiguous. The germline V gene has CDR1 SGHVS and CDR2 FNYEAQ. V lost 6 bases to trimming and J lost 0 bases, with 12 bases between them. CDR3 length equals 15 residues.

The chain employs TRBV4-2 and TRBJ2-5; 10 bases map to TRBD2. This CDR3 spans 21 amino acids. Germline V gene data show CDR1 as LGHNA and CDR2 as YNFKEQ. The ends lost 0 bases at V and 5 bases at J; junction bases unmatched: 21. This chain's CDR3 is CASSQDPTGTASGGSGETQYF. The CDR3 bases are TGTGCCAGCAGCCAAGACCCCACAGGGACGGCTAGCGGGGGCTCCGGGGAGACCCAGTACTTC.

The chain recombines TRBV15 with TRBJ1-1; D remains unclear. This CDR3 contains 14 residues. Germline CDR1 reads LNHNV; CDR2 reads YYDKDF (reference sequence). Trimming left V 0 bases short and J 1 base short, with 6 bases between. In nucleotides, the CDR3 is TGTGCCACCAGCAGAGAAGCAGCGAACACTGAAGCTTTCTTT. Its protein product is CATSREAANTEAFF.

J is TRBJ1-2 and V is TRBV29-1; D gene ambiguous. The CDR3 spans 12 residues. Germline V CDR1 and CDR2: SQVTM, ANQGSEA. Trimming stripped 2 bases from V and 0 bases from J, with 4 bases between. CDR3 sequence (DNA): TGCAGCGTTGAACAGCCTAACTATGGCTACACCTTC. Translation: CSVEQPNYGYTF.

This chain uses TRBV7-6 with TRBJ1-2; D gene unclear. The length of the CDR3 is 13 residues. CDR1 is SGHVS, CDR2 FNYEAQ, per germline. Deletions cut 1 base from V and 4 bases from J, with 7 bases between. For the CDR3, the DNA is TGTGCCAGCAGCTTAGAGACTGGCTATGGCTACACCTTC. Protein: CASSLETGYGYTF.

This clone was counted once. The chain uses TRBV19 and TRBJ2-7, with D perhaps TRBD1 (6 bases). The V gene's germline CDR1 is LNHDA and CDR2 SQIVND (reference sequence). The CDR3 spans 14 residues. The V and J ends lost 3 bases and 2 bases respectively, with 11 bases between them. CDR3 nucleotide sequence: TGTGCCAGTAGTATCGGCAGGGGTCCCTACGAGCAGTACTTC. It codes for CASSIGRGPYEQYF.

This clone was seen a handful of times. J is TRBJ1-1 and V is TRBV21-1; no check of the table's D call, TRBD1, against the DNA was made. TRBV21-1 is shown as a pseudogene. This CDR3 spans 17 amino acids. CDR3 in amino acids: CASSNPGTGDVCPEAFF. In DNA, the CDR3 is TGTGCCAGCAGCAACCCCGGGACAGGGGATGTTTGCCCTGAAGCTTTCTTT.

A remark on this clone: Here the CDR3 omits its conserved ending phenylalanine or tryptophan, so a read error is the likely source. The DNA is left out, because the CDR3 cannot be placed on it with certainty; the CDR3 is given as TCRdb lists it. CDR3 sequence: CATSRDLTWNYRI. The chain has TRBV15 and TRBJ2-4. The CDR3 adds up to 13 amino acids, both ends counted. The V gene's germline CDR1 is LNHNV and CDR2 YYDKDF (reference sequence).

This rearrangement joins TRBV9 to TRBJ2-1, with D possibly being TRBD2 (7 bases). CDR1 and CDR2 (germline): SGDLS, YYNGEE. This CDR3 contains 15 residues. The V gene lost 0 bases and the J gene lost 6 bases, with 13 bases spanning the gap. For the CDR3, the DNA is TGTGCCAGCAGCGTAGGTGGGGGGGCTCTCAATGAGCAGTTCTTC. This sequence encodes CASSVGGGALNEQFF. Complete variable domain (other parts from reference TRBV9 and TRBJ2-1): DSGVTQTPKHLITATGQRVTLRCSPRSGDLSVYWYQQSLDQGLQFLIQYYNGEERAKGNILERFSAQQFPDLHSELNLSSLELGDSALYFCASSVGGGALNEQFFGPGTRLTVL.